This T cell receptor beta chain was identified during a study of OX40 agonist ivuxolimab in advanced cancers. Study details: At about 82% male, the cohort had a mean age of approximately 60 years, ranging from about 20 to 79. Regarding the study as a whole: At doses 0.1 to 3.0 mg/kg, CD4+ and CD8+ clones expanded.

Worth noting for this clone: Its antigen is unknown.

Germline lookup yields CDR1 SGHRS and CDR2 YFSETQ. The V gene lost 0 bases and the J gene lost 1 base, with 10 bases spanning the gap. The CDR3 sequence is 15 residues long. Sequencing used immunoSEQ multiplex PCR; TCRdb keeps in-frame clones, though not all of them. Of 30,000 to 45,000 clones in the sample, 87% were seen once. The specimen was CD4+ or CD8+ T cells sorted from blood, collected in a trial of the OX40 agonist ivuxolimab. This TCR came from an adult with an advanced solid tumor such as melanoma, head and neck, liver or kidney cancer. The chain employs TRBV5-1 and TRBJ1-2; D remains ambiguous. The CDR3 DNA is TGCGCCAGCAGCTTGGTAGGCAGCCTTAACTATGGCTACACCTTC. Translation gives CASSLVGSLNYGYTF.